These 23 T cell receptor beta chains came from one sample sequenced in a study of T-cell reconstitution after alpha-beta-depleted transplantation in children. It was with unique molecular identifiers that the TCRbeta library was prepared. TCRdb re-analysed the PCR reads in MiXCR, keeping a single row per CDR3 protein. The repertoire has hundreds of thousands of distinct CDR3 sequences, roughly 13% of them found once; the top ten carry 2.2%. This specimen was PBMCs, mostly from graft donor cells, taken 360 days after TCRalphabeta/CD19-depleted stem cell transplant. These receptors originate from a male patient younger than 18 who had a stem cell transplant for acute myeloid leukemia, so the T cells may come from the graft donor.

A few counts support this clonotype. The chain has TRBV6-2 or TRBV6-3 and TRBJ2-2, with D perhaps matching TRBD2 (6 bases). Trimming shortened V by 2 bases and J by 7 bases, and 14 bases separated the two germline ends. CDR1 and CDR2 from the germline V gene are MNHEY and SVGEGT. The CDR3 sequence is 15 residues long. CDR3: CASSYVRESIGELFF. The CDR3 coding sequence is TGTGCCAGCAGTTACGTCCGGGAGTCGATCGGGGAGCTGTTTTTT.

This clonotype was recorded many times. The rearrangement links TRBV7-3 to TRBJ2-3; D may be TRBD2 (5 bases). Looked up from germline, CDR1 is SGHTA and CDR2 is FQGTGA. V was clipped by 2 bases and J by 2 bases, with 14 bases between them. The CDR3 contains 16 residues. As DNA, the CDR3 is TGTGCCAGCAGCTTAGGCCCAACTAGAAACACAGATACGCAGTATTTT. Encoded protein: CASSLGPTRNTDTQYF.

This clonotype came up a few times. V usage is TRBV4-3 and J usage is TRBJ2-3; D assignment may be TRBD1 or TRBD2 (6 bases each). There are 17 residues in the CDR3. V dropped 0 bases and J dropped 2 bases, with 15 bases sitting between them. Germline CDR1 and CDR2: LGHNA and YSLEER. DNA of the CDR3: TGCGCCAGCAGCCAAGATATTGGAGGGACACTCACAGATACGCAGTATTTT. Its protein product is CASSQDIGGTLTDTQYF.

The rearrangement uses TRBV28 and TRBJ2-7, with 11 bases aligning to TRBD2. Germline lookup yields CDR1 MDHEN and CDR2 SYDVKM. The CDR3 length is 13 residues. V shed 6 bases and J 6 bases; nucleotides not matched to a gene: 4. This chain's CDR3 is CASRDSGRGEQYF. The CDR3 region has the DNA TGTGCCAGCAGGGATAGCGGGAGGGGCGAGCAGTACTTC.

This clonotype was seen more than once but under ten times. This chain links TRBV12-3 or TRBV12-4 with TRBJ2-1; D not certain. V lost 7 bases and J lost 5, with 12 bases in between. There are 13 residues in the CDR3. In DNA form, the CDR3 reads TGTGCCAGCACCACCACCTGGGACAATGAGCAGTTCTTC. This codes for CASTTTWDNEQFF.

This clonotype came up many times. The chain uses TRBV20-1 and TRBJ2-7; D remains ambiguous. The CDR3 totals 14 residues. Germline values: CDR1 DFQATT, CDR2 SNEGSKA (reference sequence). The V end was cut by 0 bases, the J end by 6 bases, with 15 bases between. CDR3 sequence reads: CSARDLTTPGEQYF. In nucleotides, the CDR3 is TGCAGTGCTAGAGATCTTACCACCCCTGGCGAGCAGTACTTC.

This clonotype turned up a few times. CDR3 DNA sequence: TGTGCCAGCAGCCTCTTTGCGGTCGTTAACACCGGGGAGCTGTTTTTT. This gives the protein CASSLFAVVNTGELFF. The chain has TRBV7-9 and TRBJ2-2; D is undetermined. Germline-derived CDR1 and CDR2 are SEHNR and FQNEAQ (reference sequence). The CDR3 covers 16 residues. The V end lost 5 bases, the J end lost 2 bases, and 15 bases lay between the germline ends.

The J gene is TRBJ2-3, the V gene TRBV4-2; D possibly corresponds to TRBD1 (6 bases). This CDR3 is built from 16 residues. V was cut by 4 bases and J by 1 base, with 15 bases left in between. Germline V gene sequence: CDR1 LGHNA, CDR2 YNFKEQ. The CDR3 here is CASSREGDIGTDTQYF. The CDR3 bases are TGTGCCAGCAGCCGGGAAGGGGACATAGGCACAGATACGCAGTATTTT.

Ten or more counts support this clonotype. This rearrangement joins TRBV2 to TRBJ2-5; 7 positions agree with TRBD2. CDR1 and CDR2 from the germline V gene are SNHLY and FYNNEI. V shed 3 bases, J shed 5 bases, and the junction held 9 bases outside the gene matches. The CDR3 totals 15 residues. CDR3: CASSDVGLEWETQYF. As DNA, the CDR3 is TGTGCCAGCAGTGATGTCGGACTAGAGTGGGAGACCCAGTACTTC. Looking up the rest from reference TRBV2 and TRBJ2-5 gives the full variable domain: EPEVTQTPSHQVTQMGQEVILRCVPISNHLYFYWYRQILGQKVEFLVSFYNNEISEKSEIFDDQFSVERPDGSNFTLKIRSTKLEDSAMYFCASSDVGLEWETQYFGPGTRLLVL.

The chain is built from TRBV2 and TRBJ2-2; the D gene could be TRBD1 or TRBD2 (5 bases each). The CDR3 covers 17 residues. V gave up 6 bases and J gave up 5 bases, with 22 bases separating them. Germline CDR1 is SNHLY and CDR2 is FYNNEI. CDR3 region: CASSLTARDALTGELFF. CDR3 coding DNA: TGTGCCAGCAGCCTAACGGCGAGGGACGCCTTAACCGGGGAGCTGTTTTTT.

The chain carries TRBV6-2 or TRBV6-3 and TRBJ2-7; 15 nucleotides line up with TRBD2. J lost 2 bases, V lost 8 bases, and 13 bases had no gene match. This CDR3 is built from 18 residues. The germline gives CDR1 MNHEY, CDR2 SVGEGT. The CDR3 sequence is CASVKGGLAGGETYEQYF. CDR3 nucleotide sequence: TGTGCCAGCGTTAAAGGAGGACTAGCGGGAGGGGAGACCTACGAGCAGTACTTC.

This clonotype has a count of ten or more. The chain links TRBV12-3 or TRBV12-4 to TRBJ2-7; D is perhaps TRBD1 or TRBD2 (7 bases each). Trimming stripped 6 bases from V and 3 bases from J, with 18 bases between. This CDR3 has 15 residues. This chain's CDR3 is CASRRGSGTVYEQYF. The CDR3 nucleotides are TGTGCCAGCAGGCGGGGAAGCGGGACAGTCTACGAGCAGTACTTC.

The rearrangement joins TRBV20-1 to TRBJ2-3; 7 bases agree with TRBD2. Trimming cost V 5 bases and J 6 bases; bases outside gene matches: 11. Per the germline V gene, CDR1 is DFQATT and CDR2 is SNEGSKA (reference sequence). The CDR3 is 14 residues long. This chain's CDR3 is CSARSLAVRDTQYF. The DNA for the CDR3 is TGCAGTGCTCGGTCGCTAGCGGTGCGGGATACGCAGTATTTT.

The chain joins TRBV7-2 to TRBJ2-1, with D hard to call. Deletions cut 2 bases from V and 12 bases from J, with 17 bases between. This CDR3 region has 14 residues. The germline V gene has CDR1 SGHTA and CDR2 FQGNSA. CDR3 residues: CASSLFSTRTMQFF. DNA for the CDR3: TGTGCCAGCAGCTTATTCTCAACAAGGACGATGCAGTTCTTC.

The table lists this clonotype with many counts. The CDR3 reads CASSLGLVRSDTQYF. The CDR3 region has the DNA TGTGCCAGCAGCTTAGGACTGGTCAGGTCAGATACGCAGTATTTT. The rearrangement joins TRBV7-3 to TRBJ2-3; tentatively, D is TRBD2 (5 bases). Trimming removed 2 bases from V and 4 bases from J, with 13 bases in between. The CDR3 runs to 15 residues. Germline CDR1 reads SGHTA; CDR2 reads FQGTGA. Looking up the rest from reference TRBV7-3 and TRBJ2-3 gives the full variable domain: GAGVSQTPSNKVTEKGKYVELRCDPISGHTALYWYRQSLGQGPEFLIYFQGTGAADDSGLPNDRFFAVRPEGSVSTLKIQRTERGDSAVYLCASSLGLVRSDTQYFGPGTRLTVL.

This clonotype was seen at least ten times. This chain links TRBV10-3 with TRBJ2-7; D remains ambiguous. CDR1 is ENHRY, CDR2 SYGVKD, per germline. This CDR3 is 16 amino acids long. Trimming cost V 0 bases and J 0 bases, with 12 bases left between them. Here the CDR3 DNA reads TGTGCCATCAGTGAGTCGGGAAAGGTCTTCTCCTACGAGCAGTACTTC. Residues: CAISESGKVFSYEQYF.

The chain couples TRBV27 to TRBJ2-5, with D perhaps TRBD2 (5 bases). The germline V and J ends were trimmed by 4 bases and 5 bases, with 14 bases remaining between them. Germline V gene data show CDR1 as MNHEY and CDR2 as SMNVEV (reference sequence). CDR3 size: 14 residues. Written as DNA, the CDR3 is TGTGCCAGCAGTTCCGGACTTTGGAGGGAGACCCAGTACTTC. This codes for CASSSGLWRETQYF.

The V call is TRBV29-1, the J call TRBJ2-1; 9 nucleotides agree with TRBD2. After removal of 4 bases from V and 8 bases from J, the junction contained 9 bases not matched to a gene. This CDR3 spans 14 amino acids. Germline V CDR1 and CDR2: SQVTM, ANQGSEA. CDR3 in DNA: TGCAGCGTTGGGGTTAGCGGGAGTGACGATGAGCAGTTCTTC. It yields the protein CSVGVSGSDDEQFF.

Concerning this clonotype: This may be a read error, as it is one base from a much larger clone. The chain combines TRBV28 with TRBJ2-1, with 10 bases fitting TRBD2. With V trimmed by 3 bases and J by 4 bases, 6 bases remained unmatched. Germline-derived CDR1 and CDR2 are MDHEN and SYDVKM. This CDR3 has 16 amino acids. CDR3 sequence: CASSFTLAGLYNEQFF. CDR3 nucleotides: TGTGCCAGCAGTTTTACACTAGCGGGGTTATACAATGAGCAGTTCTTC.

This clonotype was detected a few times. The V call is TRBV28, the J call TRBJ2-5, with D perhaps matching TRBD2 (6 bases). There are 15 residues in the CDR3. V was cut by 5 bases and J by 4 bases, with 17 bases left in between. Germline V lookup: CDR1 MDHEN, CDR2 SYDVKM. This chain's CDR3 is CASSRRELVGETQYF. The CDR3 DNA reads as TGTGCCAGCAGTCGCCGGGAGCTCGTGGGAGAGACCCAGTACTTC. Together with reference TRBV28 and TRBJ2-5, the CDR3 gives the full variable domain: DVKVTQSSRYLVKRTGEKVFLECVQDMDHENMFWYRQDPGLGLRLIYFSYDVKMKEKGDIPEGYSVSREKKERFSLILESASTNQTSMYLCASSRRELVGETQYFGPGTRLLVL.

Many counts were recorded for this clonotype. The rearrangement joins TRBV3-1 to TRBJ2-1; possibly TRBD1 or TRBD2 for D (5 bases each). The CDR3 covers 11 residues. Deletions cut 5 bases from V and 13 bases from J, with 12 bases between. CDR1 LGHDT and CDR2 YNNKEL come from the germline V gene (reference sequence). The CDR3 region has the DNA TGTGCCAGCAGCAAAGGGGAGAATCAGTTCTTC. This codes for CASSKGENQFF.

There are a few counts of this clonotype. This chain's CDR3 is CASSSLAGGETQYF. As DNA, the CDR3 is TGCGCCAGCAGCTCCCTAGCGGGAGGGGAGACCCAGTACTTC. V usage is TRBV5-1 and J usage is TRBJ2-5; 12 bases are shared with TRBD2. V shed 3 bases and J 5 bases; nucleotides not matched to a gene: 2. The length of the CDR3 is 14 residues. CDR1 and CDR2 (germline): SGHRS, YFSETQ.

This clonotype was picked up a small number of times. The gene calls are TRBV6-2 or TRBV6-3 and TRBJ1-2; D remains unclear. Germline CDR1 reads MNHEY; CDR2 reads SVGEGT. V was clipped by 2 bases and J by 4 bases, with 11 bases between them. The CDR3 loop spans 14 amino acids. CDR3 DNA: TGTGCCAGCAGTTACAGGCCAAGGGCCTATGGCTACACCTTC. The encoded protein is CASSYRPRAYGYTF.